These 21 T cell receptor beta chains share one sample of origin, sequenced in a study of blood T cell repertoires in COVID-19. Sequencing used immunoSEQ multiplex PCR; TCRdb keeps in-frame clones, though not all of them. The repertoire holds some 180,000 clones, with about 85% as singletons. The sample taken for sequencing was peripheral blood. The origin of the receptors is a man between 60 and 75 years old with active or convalescent COVID-19.

The V and J genes are TRBV19 and TRBJ1-5, with 8 positions matching TRBD1. Germline V gene data show CDR1 as LNHDA and CDR2 as SQIVND (reference sequence). This CDR3 comprises 17 residues. The ends lost 4 bases at V and 0 bases at J; junction bases unmatched: 8. The CDR3 DNA is TGTGCCAGTAGTAAAGGGCGACAGGGGTATAGCAATCAGCCCCAGCATTTT. It encodes CASSKGRQGYSNQPQHF.

This rearrangement joins TRBV7-2 to TRBJ1-5, with no clear D. The CDR3 has 13 residues. Germline V gives CDR1 SGHTA, CDR2 FQGNSA. V was trimmed by 6 bases and J by 6 bases, leaving 12 bases between them. CDR3 protein: CASSSSIVQPQHF. The CDR3 coding sequence is TGTGCCAGCAGTTCGAGCATCGTTCAGCCCCAGCATTTT.

The chain carries TRBV27 and TRBJ1-4, with D possibly being TRBD1 (5 bases). Germline CDR1 is MNHEY and CDR2 is SMNVEV (reference sequence). Trimming removed 2 bases at V and 12 bases at J, with 7 bases between. The CDR3 consists of 11 residues. CDR3 coding DNA: TGTGCCAGCAGTTTAAGGGGTCAACTGTTTTTT. Translated, it gives CASSLRGQLFF.

The rearrangement uses TRBV7-9 and TRBJ2-5; 8 bases line up with TRBD1. Germline V gene lookup returns CDR1 SEHNR and CDR2 FQNEAQ (reference sequence). The junction had 5 bases not matched to a gene; V was cut back by 1 base and J by 4 bases. This CDR3 spans 15 amino acids. CDR3 sequence reads: CASSLGTGSRETQYF. In DNA, the CDR3 is TGTGCCAGCAGCTTAGGGACAGGGTCTCGAGAGACCCAGTACTTC.

The chain employs TRBV3-1 (or the pseudogene TRBV3-2) and TRBJ2-2, with D perhaps matching TRBD1 (5 bases). CDR1 is LGHDT and CDR2 is YNNKEL in the germline V gene (reference sequence). This CDR3 has 14 amino acids. V lost 1 base, J lost 7 bases, and 10 bases lay in between. This CDR3 reads CASSQAGLGGELFF. The DNA for the CDR3 is TGTGCCAGCAGCCAAGCAGGGCTTGGCGGGGAGCTGTTTTTT.

The chain uses TRBV5-1 and TRBJ1-6, with TRBD1 as a possible D gene (5 bases). V dropped 7 bases and J dropped 10 bases, with 15 bases sitting between them. This CDR3 has 13 amino acids. CDR1 and CDR2 (germline): SGHRS, YFSETQ. CDR3 nucleotide sequence: TGCGCCAGCGGGGAAGGGGAGGGGTCACCCCTCCACTTT. Amino acids: CASGEGEGSPLHF.

This clone occurred once. J is TRBJ2-7 and V is TRBV2; 11 bases are shared with TRBD1. Germline loops: CDR1 SNHLY, CDR2 FYNNEI. The length of the CDR3 is 16 residues. The trim removed 0 bases at V and 3 bases at J, leaving 4 bases unmatched. The CDR3 coding sequence is TGTGCCAGCAGTGAAGCGCAAGGGACAGGGGGCTACGAGCAGTACTTC. It yields the protein CASSEAQGTGGYEQYF.

This clone was detected ten times or more. The V and J genes are TRBV2 and TRBJ2-7; 9 bases are a match to TRBD2. The CDR3 has 14 amino acids. CDR1 is SNHLY and CDR2 is FYNNEI in the germline V gene. Trimming cost V 4 bases and J 2 bases; bases outside gene matches: 3. CDR3 loop: CASSGGTSTYEQYF. DNA of the CDR3: TGTGCCAGCAGTGGCGGGACTAGCACCTACGAGCAGTACTTC. The whole variable domain, remainder taken from reference TRBV2 and TRBJ2-7, is EPEVTQTPSHQVTQMGQEVILRCVPISNHLYFYWYRQILGQKVEFLVSFYNNEISEKSEIFDDQFSVERPDGSNFTLKIRSTKLEDSAMYFCASSGGTSTYEQYFGPGTRLTVT.

The V gene is TRBV12-5, the J gene TRBJ2-7, with 8 positions matching TRBD2. This CDR3 contains 15 residues. V shed 2 bases, J shed 4 bases, and the junction held 7 bases outside the gene matches. Germline V gene data show CDR1 as LGHNT and CDR2 as FRNRAP. The CDR3 coding sequence is TGTGCTAGTGGTTTGCCGGGGGGGGATAATTACGAGCAGTACTTC. Translated, it gives CASGLPGGDNYEQYF.

The chain joins TRBV11-2 to TRBJ2-7, with 8 bases that match TRBD1. V shed 1 base, J shed 4 bases, and the junction held 3 bases outside the gene matches. Germline V gene data show CDR1 as SGHAT and CDR2 as FQNNGV. This CDR3 has 14 residues. This chain's CDR3 is CASSLGHRGYEQYF. For the CDR3, the DNA is TGTGCCAGCAGCTTAGGGCACAGGGGGTACGAGCAGTACTTC. The full variable domain, its missing parts supplied by reference TRBV11-2 and TRBJ2-7, is EAGVAQSPRYKIIEKRQSVAFWCNPISGHATLYWYQQILGQGPKLLIQFQNNGVVDDSQLPKDRFSAERLKGVDSTLKIQPAKLEDSAVYLCASSLGHRGYEQYFGPGTRLTVT.

The chain carries TRBV6-1 and TRBJ2-5, with 7 bases matching TRBD1. J was trimmed by 5 bases and V by 3 bases; bases with no gene match: 12. CDR1 MNHNS and CDR2 SASEGT come from the germline V gene. CDR3 length: 16 amino acids. CDR3: CASSENRDSEKETQYF. The CDR3 region has the DNA TGTGCCAGCAGTGAGAACCGGGACAGCGAGAAGGAGACCCAGTACTTC.

This clone was detected only a few times. The chain employs TRBV6-1 and TRBJ1-1; D gene unclear. The V end was cut by 2 bases, the J end by 1 base, with 5 bases between. This CDR3 contains 13 residues. Germline V lookup: CDR1 MNHNS, CDR2 SASEGT. The CDR3: CASSEQANTEAFF. The CDR3, as DNA: TGTGCCAGCAGTGAACAGGCGAACACTGAAGCTTTCTTT.

The chain recombines TRBV30 with TRBJ1-2; D gene ambiguous. Germline CDR1 and CDR2: GTSNPN and SVGIG (reference sequence). V was clipped by 0 bases and J by 8 bases, with 19 bases between them. The CDR3 has 15 amino acids. The CDR3 sequence is CAWSVFFVGDGGYTF. The DNA for the CDR3 is TGTGCCTGGAGTGTATTCTTTGTGGGAGATGGGGGCTACACCTTC.

This clone has more than one count but fewer than ten. V is TRBV18 and J is TRBJ2-5, with 9 positions matching TRBD2. V was clipped by 1 base and J by 3 bases; unmatched bases: 0. This CDR3 comprises 14 residues. Germline V gene data show CDR1 as KGHSH and CDR2 as LQKENI. CDR3 residues: CASSPLAGEETQYF. DNA of the CDR3: TGTGCCAGCTCACCACTAGCGGGGGAAGAGACCCAGTACTTC.

This clone was counted a few times. This chain uses TRBV12-5 with TRBJ2-2; D gene ambiguous. Trimming removed 2 bases from V and 1 base from J, with 8 bases in between. There are 15 residues in the CDR3. Germline loops: CDR1 LGHNT, CDR2 FRNRAP. CDR3 coding DNA: TGTGCTAGTGGTTTGAGCCAACTGAACACCGGGGAGCTGTTTTTT. It yields the protein CASGLSQLNTGELFF.

This clone came up a few times. The chain recombines TRBV5-6 with TRBJ1-6, with D unresolved. The CDR3 extends over 16 amino acids. The ends were cut back, 0 bases at V and 8 bases at J, with 15 bases in the middle. Germline V lookup: CDR1 SGHDT, CDR2 YYEEEE. For the CDR3, the DNA is TGTGCCAGCAGCTTGGGTTCGAGAGGTTTCGATTCACCCCTCCACTTT. Amino acid sequence: CASSLGSRGFDSPLHF.

This clone has more than one count but fewer than ten. The gene calls are TRBV12-2 and TRBJ1-6; TRBD1 was called by the table and not checked on the DNA. TRBV12-2 is assigned pseudogene status. The CDR3 is 17 residues long. CDR3 region: CASRTRGRNRVRSPLHF. CDR3 coding DNA: TGTGCAAGTCGGACCAGGGGGCGAAACAGGGTCCGGTCACCCCTCCACTTT.

The gene calls are TRBV6-5 and TRBJ2-5; D not resolved. CDR3 length equals 12 residues. The V and J ends lost 4 bases and 1 base respectively, with 4 bases between them. Germline lookup yields CDR1 MNHEY and CDR2 SVGAGI. Here the CDR3 reads CASSSPQETQYF. The CDR3 nucleotides read TGTGCCAGCAGTTCTCCCCAAGAGACCCAGTACTTC.

The rearrangement uses TRBV7-3 and TRBJ2-3, with 11 nucleotides matching TRBD2. Trimming took 5 bases from V and 2 from J; bases not matched to a gene: 9. This CDR3 contains 17 residues. Germline lookup yields CDR1 SGHTA and CDR2 FQGTGA. The CDR3 DNA follows: TGTGCCAGCAGCCGAGGGACTAGCGGAGACTTCACAGATACGCAGTATTTT. It specifies CASSRGTSGDFTDTQYF.

The chain has TRBV3-1 (or the pseudogene TRBV3-2) and TRBJ1-1; no clear D gene. V lost 5 bases to trimming and J lost 1 base, with 17 bases between them. Germline V gene data show CDR1 as LGHDT and CDR2 as YNNKEL (reference sequence). The CDR3 extends over 16 amino acids. Written as DNA, the CDR3 is TGTGCCAGCAGCTCCAGAGGTGTGTTAAAGAACACTGAAGCTTTCTTT. This translates into CASSSRGVLKNTEAFF.

The rearrangement joins TRBV6-5 to TRBJ1-5, with 9 bases fitting TRBD1. Unmatched junction bases numbered 7, after V lost 8 bases and J lost 2 bases. The CDR3 extends over 15 amino acids. Per the germline V gene, CDR1 is MNHEY and CDR2 is SVGAGI. The CDR3 bases are TGTGCCAGCGCGACAGGGGGAAGCGGCAATCAGCCCCAGCATTTT. Protein product: CASATGGSGNQPQHF.